This T cell receptor beta chain was sequenced in a study of patients and donors after allogeneic stem cell transplantation. V was clipped by 0 bases and J by 13 bases; unmatched bases: 14. The CDR3 spans 16 residues. The germline V gene has CDR1 LGHNA and CDR2 YNFKEQ. The table lists this clonotype with many counts. TCRdb used MiXCR to reprocess the RT-PCR reads, holding one entry per CDR3 protein. The repertoire includes about 230,000 distinct CDR3 sequences, roughly an eighth of them detected once, and 11% sits in the top ten. The J gene is TRBJ2-1, the V gene TRBV4-2; 8 positions match TRBD2. The receptor was derived from a human donor who was either an allogeneic HSCT recipient or a stem cell or donor lymphocyte infusion donor (not recorded which). It is not recorded whose cells these are; they may come from a transplant donor. The sample taken for sequencing was blood, either unsorted or a sorted T cell fraction (not recorded which). This CDR3 is CASSQDQAGEGRRQFF. Here the CDR3 DNA reads TGTGCCAGCAGCCAAGACCAAGCGGGGGAGGGGCGACGCCAGTTCTTC.